Following are 15 T cell receptor beta chains from one sample sequenced in a study of cytomegalovirus exposure and HLA in healthy donors. Amplification used 60 Vbeta primers and 13 Jbeta primers. The method was immunoSEQ multiplex PCR; TCRdb's version includes in-frame clones alone and lacks a portion of them. The table includes under 150,000 clones, roughly two thirds detected once. Sequences were obtained from PBMCs. Receptors originate from a man younger than 35 in good health and CMV-seropositive.

The genes are TRBV2 and TRBJ1-2; 8 positions match TRBD1. CDR1 is SNHLY and CDR2 is FYNNEI in the germline V gene. V lost 5 bases and J lost 4; bases outside the gene matches: 6. This CDR3 is built from 14 residues. CDR3 coding DNA: TGTGCCAGCAGTCCGGGACAGGTTCCCTATGGCTACACCTTC. Translation gives CASSPGQVPYGYTF. Complete variable domain (other parts from reference TRBV2 and TRBJ1-2): EPEVTQTPSHQVTQMGQEVILRCVPISNHLYFYWYRQILGQKVEFLVSFYNNEISEKSEIFDDQFSVERPDGSNFTLKIRSTKLEDSAMYFCASSPGQVPYGYTFGSGTRLTVV.

The chain carries TRBV19 and TRBJ1-2, with 8 bases aligning to TRBD1. CDR1 and CDR2 from the germline V gene are LNHDA and SQIVND (reference sequence). The CDR3 spans 15 residues. V shed 9 bases, J shed 5 bases, and the junction held 14 bases outside the gene matches. CDR3 nucleotide sequence: TGTGCCAGCCACAAGATTCCCACAGGGGGATATGGCTACACCTTC. Translated: CASHKIPTGGYGYTF. The full variable domain, in which reference TRBV19 and TRBJ1-2 provide the parts outside the CDR3, is DGGITQSPKYLFRKEGQNVTLSCEQNLNHDAMYWYRQDPGQGLRLIYYSQIVNDFQKGDIAEGYSVSREKKESFPLTVTSAQKNPTAFYLCASHKIPTGGYGYTFGSGTRLTVV.

This clone has more than one count but fewer than ten. The chain joins TRBV4-1 to TRBJ2-1, with a weak D call TRBD2 (6 bases). Trimming removed 4 bases at V and 7 bases at J, with 14 bases between. Per germline, CDR1 MGHRA and CDR2 YSYEKL. The CDR3 spans 14 residues. The CDR3 here is CASSREGGGNEQFF. DNA for the CDR3: TGCGCCAGCAGCCGAGAGGGTGGAGGGAATGAGCAGTTCTTC.

The chain uses TRBV29-1 and TRBJ2-6, with D maybe TRBD1 (5 bases). The CDR3 is made up of 15 amino acids. V gave up 4 bases and J gave up 1 base, with 11 bases separating them. CDR1 and CDR2 (germline): SQVTM, ANQGSEA. The CDR3: CSVVGAGSGANVLTF. DNA of the CDR3: TGCAGCGTTGTGGGTGCAGGGTCTGGGGCCAACGTCCTGACTTTC.

The V and J genes are TRBV4-1 and TRBJ2-1; the match to TRBD1 covers 12 bases. The germline V gene encodes CDR1 MGHRA and CDR2 YSYEKL. Trimming at V came to 1 base and at J to 7 bases, leaving 8 bases not matched to a gene. The CDR3 spans 17 residues. The CDR3 protein is CASSQVFRDRGLNEQFF. The CDR3 DNA reads as TGCGCCAGCAGCCAAGTCTTCCGGGACAGGGGGCTGAATGAGCAGTTCTTC.

The sample holds a few counts of this clone. The rearrangement uses TRBV6-5 and TRBJ2-5; 12 nucleotides agree with TRBD2. CDR3 length: 14 amino acids. V shed 5 bases and J 10 bases; nucleotides not matched to a gene: 8. The germline gives CDR1 MNHEY, CDR2 SVGAGI. The CDR3 region is CASSLAGGAGGQYF. In DNA form, the CDR3 reads TGTGCCAGCAGTCTAGCGGGGGGGGCAGGGGGCCAGTACTTC.

In its sample, this clone was seen a few times. The chain couples TRBV13 to TRBJ1-3; D gene ambiguous. CDR1 is PRHDT, CDR2 FYEKMQ, per germline (reference sequence). Trimming pared 4 bases from V and 3 bases from J, leaving 13 bases between. CDR3 length: 15 residues. CDR3: CASSSRAVDGNTIYF. In DNA form, the CDR3 reads TGTGCCAGCAGCTCGCGAGCGGTGGATGGAAACACCATATATTTT.

The gene calls are TRBV5-4 and TRBJ2-1, with D perhaps matching TRBD1 (6 bases). V lost 7 bases, J lost 2 bases, and 16 bases lay in between. From germline, CDR1 is SGHNT and CDR2 YYREEE (reference sequence). CDR3 size: 15 residues. The CDR3 here is CASAPRRDTYNEQFF. CDR3 in DNA: TGTGCCAGCGCCCCCCGTAGGGACACCTACAATGAGCAGTTCTTC.

Here the CDR3 reads CASSYATVNTEAFF. The CDR3 DNA reads as TGTGCCAGCAGTTACGCGACAGTGAACACTGAAGCTTTCTTT. This chain joins TRBV6-6 and TRBJ1-1; D is possibly TRBD1 (5 bases). This CDR3 spans 14 amino acids. From germline, CDR1 is MNHNY and CDR2 SVGAGI (reference sequence). V dropped 2 bases and J dropped 0 bases, with 7 bases sitting between them.

Comment on this clone: Other DNA sequences within the sample encode an identical CDR3. The chain has TRBV20-1 and TRBJ2-5; D uncertain. This CDR3 is 11 amino acids long. V was cut by 1 base and J by 5 bases, with 5 bases left in between. Germline V gives CDR1 DFQATT, CDR2 SNEGSKA (reference sequence). The CDR3 nucleotides are TGCAGTGCTAGAGGGGCCGAGACCCAGTACTTC. It is translated as CSARGAETQYF.

DNA of the CDR3: TGTGCCATCAGTGAGTCGGACAGAGGAAACACCATATATTTT. As protein: CAISESDRGNTIYF. The chain is built from TRBV10-3 and TRBJ1-3, with D maybe TRBD1 (6 bases). V was pared by 0 bases and J by 4 bases, with 7 bases between. CDR1 is ENHRY and CDR2 is SYGVKD in the germline V gene. This CDR3 region has 14 residues.

V is TRBV6-5 and J is TRBJ2-7; the match to TRBD2 covers 8 bases. V lost 11 bases and J lost 6; bases outside the gene matches: 9. This CDR3 is built from 12 residues. The germline V gene has CDR1 MNHEY and CDR2 SVGAGI. The CDR3 protein is CARGGPPGEQYF. The CDR3 DNA follows: TGTGCCCGGGGGGGGCCCCCCGGCGAGCAGTACTTC.

The CDR3 is CASRNRDSLLDTQYF. CDR3 bases: TGCGCCAGCAGAAACCGGGACTCCCTCCTGGATACGCAGTATTTT. The chain uses TRBV4-1 and TRBJ2-3; tentatively, D is TRBD2 (6 bases). Deletions cut 6 bases from V and 6 bases from J, with 19 bases between. Per the germline V gene, CDR1 is MGHRA and CDR2 is YSYEKL. The CDR3 has 15 amino acids.

V usage is TRBV5-6 and J usage is TRBJ2-7; D unresolved. The germline gives CDR1 SGHDT, CDR2 YYEEEE. The CDR3 runs to 12 residues. Trimming pared 1 base from V and 5 bases from J, leaving 7 bases between. The CDR3 loop is CASSLIQNEQYF. CDR3 nucleotides: TGTGCCAGCAGCTTGATACAGAACGAGCAGTACTTC. The full variable domain, completed using reference TRBV5-6 and TRBJ2-7, is DAGVTQSPTHLIKTRGQQVTLRCSPKSGHDTVSWYQQALGQGPQFIFQYYEEEERQRGNFPDRFSGHQFPNYSSELNVNALLLGDSALYLCASSLIQNEQYFGPGTRLTVT.

This clone was detected only a few times. The chain couples TRBV5-1 to TRBJ2-7, with 7 bases identical to TRBD2. Germline lookup yields CDR1 SGHRS and CDR2 YFSETQ. The CDR3 extends over 14 amino acids. V dropped 0 bases and J dropped 9; count of bases not matched to a gene: 9. The CDR3 nucleotides are TGCGCCAGCAGCTTGGATGGAAAACCGGGGGGGCAGTACGTC. It yields the protein CASSLDGKPGGQYV.